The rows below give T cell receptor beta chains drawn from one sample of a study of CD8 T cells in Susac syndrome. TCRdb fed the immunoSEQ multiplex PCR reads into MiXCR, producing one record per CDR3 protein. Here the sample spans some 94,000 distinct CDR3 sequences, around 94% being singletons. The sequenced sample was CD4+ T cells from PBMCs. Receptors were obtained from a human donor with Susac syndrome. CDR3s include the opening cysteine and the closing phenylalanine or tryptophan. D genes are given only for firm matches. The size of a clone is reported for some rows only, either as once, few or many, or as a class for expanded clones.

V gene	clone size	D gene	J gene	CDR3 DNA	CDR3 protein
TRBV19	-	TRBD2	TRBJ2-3	TGTGCCAGTAGTAATAGCGGGGGGAGCACAGATACGCAGTATTTT	CASSNSGGSTDTQYF
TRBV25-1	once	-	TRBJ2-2	TGTGCCACCTCCCGAGACAGGGACTCCGGGGAGCTGTTTTTT	CATSRDRDSGELFF
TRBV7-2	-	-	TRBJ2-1	TGTGCCAGCAGCCCCAGCGGTTCCTACAATGAGCAGTTCTTC	CASSPSGSYNEQFF
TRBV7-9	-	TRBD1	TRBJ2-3	TGTGCCAGCAGCCCGCAGGGGGCGGCAGATACGCAGTATTTT	CASSPQGAADTQYF
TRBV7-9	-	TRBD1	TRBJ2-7	TGTGCCAGCAGCGGCCGGGACAGCTCCTACGAGCAGTACTTC	CASSGRDSSYEQYF
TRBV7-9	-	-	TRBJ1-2	TGTGCCAGCAGCCCCAGGACAGATGGCTACACCTTC	CASSPRTDGYTF
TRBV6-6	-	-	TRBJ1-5	TGTGCCAGCAGTTACAGGTCACAGAGCAATCAGCCCCAGCATTTT	CASSYRSQSNQPQHF
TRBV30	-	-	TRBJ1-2	TGTGCCTGGAGAATTAAAGCCCCAGGGTCCTATGGCTACACCTTC	CAWRIKAPGSYGYTF
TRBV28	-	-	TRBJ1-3	TGTGCCACCGACAGCTCTGGAAACACCATATATTTT	CATDSSGNTIYF
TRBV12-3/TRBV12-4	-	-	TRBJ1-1	TGTGCCAGCAGCTTACGCGGGAGGACTGAAGCTTTCTTT	CASSLRGRTEAFF
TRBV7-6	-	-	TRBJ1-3	TGTGCCAGCAGCTTAGCCCCCACAGGGACTGGAAACACCATATATTTT	CASSLAPTGTGNTIYF
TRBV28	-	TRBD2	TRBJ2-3	TGTGCCAGCAGTTCCTCTAGCGGGGCCGGCACAGATACGCAGTATTTT	CASSSSSGAGTDTQYF
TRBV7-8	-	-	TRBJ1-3	TGTGCCAGCAGCTTAGCCGATCCCAGCTCTGGAAACACCATATATTTT	CASSLADPSSGNTIYF
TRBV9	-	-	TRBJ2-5	TGTGCCAGCAATAAACAGGGGGGGCGAGAGACCCAGTACTTC	CASNKQGGRETQYF
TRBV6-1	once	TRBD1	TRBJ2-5	TGTGCCAGCAGTGAAGCTCTACCAGGGGGCCGGGAGACCCAGTACTTC	CASSEALPGGRETQYF
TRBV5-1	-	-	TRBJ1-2	TGCGCCAGCAGACTGGGGGGGAACTATGGCTACACCTTC	CASRLGGNYGYTF
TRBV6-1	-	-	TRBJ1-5	TGTGCCAGCAGTGATCAGGGAAAGCCCCAGCATTTT	CASSDQGKPQHF
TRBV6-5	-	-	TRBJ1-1	TGTGCCAGCAGTTACTCGGCGACTGAAGCTTTCTTT	CASSYSATEAFF
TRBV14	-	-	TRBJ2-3	TGTGCCAGCAGCCACCCGGACAGTCGTCCGTATTTT	CASSHPDSRPYF
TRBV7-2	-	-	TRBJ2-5	TGTGCCAGCAGCCTGACAGGCACAGGACATCAAGAGACCCAGTACTTC	CASSLTGTGHQETQYF
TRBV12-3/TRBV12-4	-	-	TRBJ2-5	TGTGCCAGCAGTTTTCGGTCCCCGGGCGAGACCCAGTACTTC	CASSFRSPGETQYF
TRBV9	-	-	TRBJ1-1	TGTGCCAGCAGCGTAGGTCTTGTACAGGGGAACACTGAAGCTTTCTTT	CASSVGLVQGNTEAFF
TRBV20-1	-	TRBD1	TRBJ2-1	TGCAGTGCAACCGACAGGGTAGGCTACAATGAGCAGTTCTTC	CSATDRVGYNEQFF
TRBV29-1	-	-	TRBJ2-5	TGCAGCGTTGAATGGGAGACCCAGTACTTC	CSVEWETQYF
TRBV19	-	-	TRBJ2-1	TGTGCCAGTATGGGAGGTCGTGAGCAGTTCTTC	CASMGGREQFF
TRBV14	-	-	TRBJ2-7	TGTGCCAGCAGCAAATCTGAATGGTCCTACGAGCAGTACTTC	CASSKSEWSYEQYF
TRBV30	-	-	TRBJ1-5	TGTGCCTGGAGTGTAGGGAGCCTAGGCAATCAGCCCCAGCATTTT	CAWSVGSLGNQPQHF
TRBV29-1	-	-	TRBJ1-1	TGCAGCTCATTGGCGGGGGGCTGGACTGAAGCTTTCTTT	CSSLAGGWTEAFF
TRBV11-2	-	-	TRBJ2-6	TGTGCCAGCAGCTGGGGGGCCAACGTCCTGACTTTC	CASSWGANVLTF
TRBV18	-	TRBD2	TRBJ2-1	TGTGCCAGCTCACCTGTGGCGGGGGAAACCTACAATGAGCAGTTCTTC	CASSPVAGETYNEQFF
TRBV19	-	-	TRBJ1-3	TGTGCCAGTAGTATCAGCGGAATCTCTGGAAACACCATATATTTT	CASSISGISGNTIYF
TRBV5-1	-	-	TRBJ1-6	TGCGCCAGCAGCTCTGGGGGTCCGAATAATTCACCCCTCCACTTT	CASSSGGPNNSPLHF
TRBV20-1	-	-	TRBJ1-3	TGCAGTGCTAGACGCCACCGGGGACCATCTGGAAACACCATATATTTT	CSARRHRGPSGNTIYF
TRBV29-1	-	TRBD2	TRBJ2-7	TGCAGCGTTGGGGAGGGTCCCGAGCAGTACTTC	CSVGEGPEQYF
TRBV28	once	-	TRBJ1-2	TGTGCCAGCAGTCCGACGGACAGTTATGGCTACACCTTC	CASSPTDSYGYTF
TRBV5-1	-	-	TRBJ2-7	TGCGCCAGCAGCTTTCAGGGAAACTACGAGCAGTACTTC	CASSFQGNYEQYF
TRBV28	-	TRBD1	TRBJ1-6	TGTGCCAGCAGTCCCCCCCAGGGGGGGGGTTCACCCCTCCACTTT	CASSPPQGGGSPLHF
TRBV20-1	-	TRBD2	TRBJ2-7	TGCAGTGCTAGAGAGGGTGCTAGCGGATACGAGCAGTACTTC	CSAREGASGYEQYF
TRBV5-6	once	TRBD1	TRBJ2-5	TGTGCCAGCAGCTGGACAGGGCGGAAGACCCAGTACTTC	CASSWTGRKTQYF
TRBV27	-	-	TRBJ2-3	TGTGCCAGCAGTTCCGGAGGGGGAGATACGCAGTATTTT	CASSSGGGDTQYF
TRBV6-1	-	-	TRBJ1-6	TGTGCCAGCCAGAGAGGGGTTAATTCACCCCTCCACTTT	CASQRGVNSPLHF
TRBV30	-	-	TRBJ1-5	TGTGCCTGGAGTCCGTTGGCCCGAAATCAGCCCCAGCATTTT	CAWSPLARNQPQHF
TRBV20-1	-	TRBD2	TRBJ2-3	TGCAGTGCTAGCGCGGGGGGGCCAGGAGATACGCAGTATTTT	CSASAGGPGDTQYF
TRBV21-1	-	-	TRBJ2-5	TGTGCCAGCAGCAAAGGACGGTCCCGGGGGGCGGGGGAGACCCAGTACTTC	CASSKGRSRGAGETQYF
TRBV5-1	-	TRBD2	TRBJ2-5	TGCGCCAGCAGCTTCCGACTAGCGGGGGGAGAGACCCAGTACTTC	CASSFRLAGGETQYF
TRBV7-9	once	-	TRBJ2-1	TGTGCCAGCAGCGTAAACAGGGATCGGGAGCAGTTCTTC	CASSVNRDREQFF
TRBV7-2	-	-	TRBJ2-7	TGTGCCAGCAGCTTAGGGCGGACACCCAAGTACGAGCAGTACTTC	CASSLGRTPKYEQYF
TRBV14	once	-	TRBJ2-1	TGTGCCAGCAGCCAAGAACGATGGCGGACCTACGGTGAGCAGTTCTTC	CASSQERWRTYGEQFF
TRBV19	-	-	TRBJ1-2	TGTGCCAGTAGTCCCAGCAACAGTCTCTATGGCTACACCTTC	CASSPSNSLYGYTF
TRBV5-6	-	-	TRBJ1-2	TGTGCCAGCATCTCTTTCGGACAGATCTCCTATGGCTACACCTTC	CASISFGQISYGYTF
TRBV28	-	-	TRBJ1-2	TGTGCCAGCAAACAAGTTAACTATGGCTACACCTTC	CASKQVNYGYTF
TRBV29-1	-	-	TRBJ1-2	TGCAGCGCGGGACTTGCGAGGGGCTACACCTTC	CSAGLARGYTF
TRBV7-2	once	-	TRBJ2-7	TGTGCCAGCACAGGGGTGGTTTCAGGCGAGCAGTACTTC	CASTGVVSGEQYF
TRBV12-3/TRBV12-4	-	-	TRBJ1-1	TGTGCCAGCAGCCGAAAGGGGGGCTCTGAAGCTTTCTTT	CASSRKGGSEAFF